This record covers a single T cell receptor (beta chain). Its antigen is unknown. The sample originates from a study of T cells in localized non-small cell lung cancer. Study-wide results and caveats: Appearance in adjacent lung was seen for a median roughly 50 of the top 100 tumor clones. Heterogeneity cannot be ruled out, as sequencing used one tumor region only. T cell clonality was highest in uninvolved adjacent lung, above tumor. Patients showing higher blood T cell density tended to see longer overall survival.

The method was immunoSEQ multiplex PCR; TCRdb's version includes in-frame clones alone and lacks a portion of them. The table shows 75,000 to 85,000 clones, with about 84% occurring only once. The TCR sequence derives from a female donor of 60 years or more with stage I lung adenocarcinoma. The specimen comprised peripheral blood, sampled before any cancer treatment.

Here the CDR3 reads CASSFGLSTNEKLFF. The CDR3 DNA follows: TGTGCCAGCAGCTTTGGTTTATCAACTAATGAAAAACTGTTTTTT. The chain is built from TRBV5-4 and TRBJ1-4, with D unclear. CDR3 length: 15 residues. Germline V gene data show CDR1 as SGHNT and CDR2 as YYREEE (reference sequence). Trimming took off 2 bases at V and 0 bases at J, with 8 bases between the two ends.